The T cell receptor (beta chain) under discussion was sequenced for a study of technical replicates of blood from several donors. Germline V gene sequence: CDR1 WNHNN, CDR2 SYGVQD (reference sequence). Trimming shortened V by 0 bases and J by 1 base, and 22 bases separated the two germline ends. The CDR3 spans 19 residues. Only in-frame clones appear in the TCRdb table, and some are missing; sequencing was by immunoSEQ multiplex PCR. The repertoire consists of around 53,000 clones, with around 83% occurring once and the leading ten covering over 5.5%. V gene TRBV10-1 combines with J gene TRBJ2-7; D gene uncertain. The TCR sequence derives from a human donor in good health. Some clones in this sample may be carry-over from other donors' samples. The sequencing sample was made of PBMCs. In DNA, the CDR3 is TGCGCCAGCAGTGAGTCCGTGGTTCAAGGCACCCAGCGTTCCTACGAGCAGTACTTC. Amino acids: CASSESVVQGTQRSYEQYF.